This TCR beta chain was obtained from a study of technical replicates of blood from a few donors. The assay was immunoSEQ multiplex PCR, and TCRdb's table has in-frame clones only and misses some. The table shows approximately 78,000 clones, with around nine tenths occurring only once. Germline lookup yields CDR1 SGHDN and CDR2 FVKESK. V was clipped by 4 bases and J by 2 bases, with 14 bases between them. The length of the CDR3 is 15 residues. This clonotype originated in a human donor in good health. The J gene is TRBJ1-1, the V gene TRBV14; D is possibly TRBD1 (5 bases). The sequencing input was T cells isolated from PBMCs. The CDR3 sequence: CASSLRAGFNTEAFF. The CDR3 DNA follows: TGTGCCAGCAGCCTCCGGGCAGGGTTCAACACTGAAGCTTTCTTT.